These T cell receptor beta chains were read from a single sample in a study of CD8+ T cells in alopecia areata. Repertoires were generated with immunoSEQ multiplex PCR, while TCRdb's copy carries only in-frame clones and drops some. Here the sample spans over 150,000 clones, more than 55% being singletons. Material: CD4+ T cells sorted from blood, obtained at week 4, from a patient treated with tofacitinib. These receptors came from a human donor with alopecia areata. CDR3s include the opening cysteine and the closing phenylalanine or tryptophan. Fields, in order: D gene, V gene, J gene, clone size, CDR3 protein, CDR3 DNA. D genes are given only for firm matches. For some rows the clone size is stated as once, few or many, or as a class when expanded; others skip it.

-,TRBV5-1,TRBJ1-6,-,CASSLVQDNSPLHF,TGCGCCAGCAGCTTGGTACAGGATAATTCACCCCTCCACTTT
-,TRBV14,TRBJ1-5,few,CASSLSGYQPQHF,TGTGCCAGCAGCCTCTCGGGGTATCAGCCCCAGCATTTT
TRBD2,TRBV30,TRBJ2-5,-,CAWRVAGAARGQYF,TGTGCCTGGAGGGTAGCGGGAGCCGCCAGGGGCCAGTACTTC
TRBD1,TRBV30,TRBJ1-1,-,CAWRSGTGWNTEAFF,TGTGCCTGGAGATCCGGGACAGGGTGGAACACTGAAGCTTTCTTT
-,TRBV28,TRBJ2-7,-,CASRLHYEQYF,TGTGCCAGCAGACTTCATTACGAGCAGTACTTC
-,TRBV25-1,TRBJ2-7,-,CASSEPGEGSYEQYF,TGTGCCAGCAGTGAGCCAGGGGAGGGCTCCTACGAGCAGTACTTC
-,TRBV5-6,TRBJ1-1,-,CASSLGRNTEAFF,TGTGCCAGCAGCTTGGGGCGAAACACTGAAGCTTTCTTT
-,TRBV20-1,TRBJ1-2,-,CSAREGEGYTF,TGCAGTGCTAGAGAGGGGGAAGGCTACACCTTC
-,TRBV30,TRBJ2-3,-,CAWSARLATDTQYF,TGTGCCTGGAGTGCGAGGCTAGCGACAGATACGCAGTATTTT
-,TRBV10-3,TRBJ1-2,few,CAINAGNYGYTF,TGTGCCATCAATGCGGGAAACTATGGCTACACCTTC
-,TRBV27,TRBJ2-5,-,CASSVKGETQYF,TGTGCCAGCAGCGTGAAGGGAGAGACCCAGTACTTC
-,TRBV30,TRBJ1-1,-,CAWSGQLNTEAFF,TGTGCCTGGAGTGGGCAGTTGAACACTGAAGCTTTCTTT
-,TRBV15,TRBJ2-5,-,CATSRGGQQETQYF,TGTGCCACCAGCAGAGGAGGGCAGCAAGAGACCCAGTACTTC
-,TRBV15,TRBJ1-2,once,CATSRPHEGYTF,TGTGCCACCAGCAGGCCCCATGAAGGCTACACCTTC
-,TRBV27,TRBJ1-2,-,CASSPFQGYGYTF,TGTGCCAGCAGTCCATTCCAGGGCTATGGCTACACCTTC
TRBD1,TRBV5-1,TRBJ1-5,-,CASSYGQEEGPQHF,TGCGCCAGCAGCTACGGACAGGAAGAGGGGCCCCAGCATTTT
-,TRBV25-1,TRBJ2-2,few,CASSDVEYTGELFF,TGTGCCAGCAGTGATGTGGAATACACCGGGGAGCTGTTTTTT
TRBD1,TRBV29-1,TRBJ1-6,few,CSVAMTGTDSPLHF,TGCAGCGTCGCGATGACAGGGACGGATTCACCCCTCCACTTT
-,TRBV30,TRBJ2-1,-,CAWSRQFNEQFF,TGTGCCTGGAGTCGACAGTTCAATGAGCAGTTCTTC
TRBD1,TRBV25-1,TRBJ1-2,-,CASSEALFQGAGYGYTF,TGTGCCAGCAGTGAGGCCCTCTTCCAGGGGGCGGGCTATGGCTACACCTTC
-,TRBV5-1,TRBJ2-3,-,CASSSGSTDTQYF,TGCGCCAGCAGCTCAGGCTCCACAGATACGCAGTATTTT
-,TRBV28,TRBJ2-3,-,CASSRGAAQDTQYF,TGTGCCAGCAGTAGGGGTGCAGCTCAAGATACGCAGTATTTT
-,TRBV23-1,TRBJ2-3,-,CASSLENF,TGCGCCAGCAGTCTAGAGAATTTT
-,TRBV5-1,TRBJ2-3,-,CASSRLGGDTQYF,TGCGCCAGCAGCAGACTAGGGGGAGATACGCAGTATTTT
-,TRBV4-3,TRBJ2-2,-,CASSQDVATGNTGELFF,TGCGCCAGCAGCCAAGATGTAGCGACAGGGAACACCGGGGAGCTGTTTTTT
TRBD1,TRBV5-1,TRBJ2-7,-,CASSWRPGTGGYEQYF,TGCGCCAGCAGCTGGCGACCCGGGACAGGGGGCTACGAGCAGTACTTC
TRBD1,TRBV19,TRBJ2-1,-,CASTAGQGLYNEQFF,TGTGCCAGTACCGCCGGACAGGGCCTTTACAATGAGCAGTTCTTC
-,TRBV7-2,TRBJ2-1,few,CASSVGPAFGPSSYNEQFF,TGTGCCAGCAGCGTGGGGCCTGCCTTCGGGCCGAGCTCCTACAATGAGCAGTTCTTC
-,TRBV29-1,TRBJ2-5,-,CSVAPTASQETQYF,TGCAGCGTTGCCCCGACAGCCAGTCAAGAGACCCAGTACTTC
-,TRBV11-2,TRBJ2-3,-,CASSYDRPLQYF,TGTGCCAGCAGCTACGACAGGCCTTTACAGTATTTT
TRBD1,TRBV29-1,TRBJ1-5,-,CSELTGKLQPQHF,TGCAGCGAATTGACAGGGAAACTTCAGCCCCAGCATTTT
TRBD1,TRBV5-6,TRBJ1-5,-,CASSLDRGRLDQPQHF,TGTGCCAGCAGCTTAGACAGGGGGCGATTAGATCAGCCCCAGCATTTT
-,TRBV6-5,TRBJ1-5,-,CASSTAFNQPQHF,TGTGCCAGCAGTACAGCTTTCAATCAGCCCCAGCATTTT
TRBD1,TRBV29-1,TRBJ2-5,-,CSVNPTGGGQETQYF,TGCAGCGTTAACCCGACAGGGGGAGGGCAAGAGACCCAGTACTTC
-,TRBV5-1,TRBJ2-1,-,CASSSMEGNEQFF,TGCGCCAGCAGCTCCATGGAGGGGAATGAGCAGTTCTTC
-,TRBV29-1,TRBJ2-4,few,CSVTLAKNIQYF,TGCAGCGTGACATTAGCCAAAAACATTCAGTACTTC
-,TRBV2,TRBJ2-3,-,CASSDSTDTQYF,TGTGCCAGCAGTGACAGCACAGATACGCAGTATTTT
-,TRBV5-1,TRBJ2-5,-,CASSYTSYQETQYF,TGCGCCAGCAGCTACACCTCGTACCAAGAGACCCAGTACTTC
-,TRBV4-2,TRBJ1-6,-,CASSLDNPGSSPLHF,TGTGCCAGCAGCCTGGACAACCCGGGGAGTTCACCCCTCCACTTT
-,TRBV4-2,TRBJ2-3,once,CASSQVGRGGTDTQYF,TGTGCCAGCAGCCAAGTAGGGCGGGGCGGGACAGATACGCAGTATTTT
TRBD1,TRBV27,TRBJ2-7,few,CASSFDRGSEEQYF,TGTGCCAGCAGTTTCGACAGGGGTTCAGAAGAGCAGTACTTC
TRBD1,TRBV28,TRBJ1-6,few,CASSLWEGAFSPLHF,TGTGCCAGCAGTTTATGGGAGGGGGCGTTTTCACCCCTCCACTTT
-,TRBV9,TRBJ2-7,-,CASSVWRDGYEQYF,TGTGCCAGCAGCGTATGGAGGGACGGCTACGAGCAGTACTTC
-,TRBV29-1,TRBJ1-1,-,CSVEGGRLNTEAFF,TGCAGCGTTGAAGGGGGGAGGCTGAACACTGAAGCTTTCTTT
-,TRBV9,TRBJ2-2,-,CASSVGLGANTGELFF,TGTGCCAGCAGCGTAGGTTTAGGGGCGAACACCGGGGAGCTGTTTTTT
-,TRBV7-9,TRBJ1-1,-,CASSREWGTEAFF,TGTGCCAGCAGCAGGGAGTGGGGCACTGAAGCTTTCTTT
-,TRBV5-6,TRBJ2-1,-,CASSQLQGNEQFF,TGTGCCAGCAGCCAACTCCAGGGAAATGAGCAGTTCTTC
-,TRBV28,TRBJ2-3,few,CASSPDRRRTTDTQYF,TGTGCCAGCAGTCCCGACAGGAGGAGGACCACAGATACGCAGTATTTT
-,TRBV30,TRBJ1-2,-,CAWSSDTPNYGYTF,TGTGCCTGGAGTTCAGACACACCTAACTATGGCTACACCTTC
-,TRBV19,TRBJ1-2,-,CASMGRAAANYGYTF,TGTGCCAGTATGGGCAGGGCAGCAGCTAACTATGGCTACACCTTC
-,TRBV11-3,TRBJ2-3,few,CASSGGTASDTQYF,TGTGCCAGCAGCGGCGGGACAGCTTCAGATACGCAGTATTTT
TRBD1,TRBV10-3,TRBJ1-2,-,CASSRDRNYGYTF,TGTGCCAGCAGTCGGGACAGGAACTATGGCTACACCTTC
-,TRBV29-1,TRBJ2-7,-,CSAWDVNEQYF,TGCAGCGCTTGGGATGTTAACGAGCAGTACTTC
TRBD1,TRBV4-3,TRBJ2-6,-,CASSPKHRGSFSGANVLTF,TGCGCCAGCAGCCCAAAGCACAGGGGCTCATTCTCTGGGGCCAACGTCCTGACTTTC
-,TRBV6-6,TRBJ1-1,few,CASSYVQGNTEAFF,TGTGCCAGCAGTTACGTACAGGGTAACACTGAAGCTTTCTTT
-,TRBV7-9,TRBJ2-1,-,CASSLSWGTNNEQFF,TGTGCCAGCAGCTTATCGTGGGGGACAAACAATGAGCAGTTCTTC